A single sample gave rise to the 31 T cell receptor beta chains below, sequenced in a study of CD4 T cells in relation to SARS-CoV-2 and coronaviruses. The unexposed donors gave CD4+ T cells in about 2011-2019, prior to COVID-19. After more than eight days of culture, CD4+ T cells were isolated. The table came from immunoSEQ multiplex PCR; TCRdb's copy has only in-frame clones and leaves some out. Altogether under 20,000 clones are present, approximately 75% being singletons, with the ten largest covering roughly 14%. No antigens are known for them. Sequencing was performed on CD4+ T cells from PBMCs, cultured in vitro. These receptors came from a human donor in good health.

In regard to this clone: This sample includes further DNA sequences coding for the same CDR3. V gene TRBV7-9 combines with J gene TRBJ2-2; no clear D. The CDR3 loop spans 13 amino acids. Germline V gives CDR1 SEHNR, CDR2 FQNEAQ (reference sequence). The ends were cut back, 3 bases at V and 5 bases at J, with 7 bases in the middle. The CDR3 region is CASSLKVTGELFF. In nucleotides, the CDR3 is TGTGCCAGCAGCTTGAAGGTTACCGGGGAGCTGTTTTTT.

The rearrangement joins TRBV7-9 to TRBJ1-1; D gene ambiguous. V was trimmed by 4 bases and J by 5 bases, leaving 14 bases between them. Germline V lookup: CDR1 SEHNR, CDR2 FQNEAQ (reference sequence). The CDR3 is 14 amino acids. Here the CDR3 reads CASSWSEYRTEAFF. The CDR3 DNA reads as TGTGCCAGCAGCTGGAGTGAGTATCGAACTGAAGCTTTCTTT.

The chain has TRBV7-9 and TRBJ2-3; D is possibly TRBD2 (6 bases). The CDR3 totals 17 residues. V gave up 5 bases and J gave up 0 bases, with 18 bases separating them. The V gene's germline CDR1 is SEHNR and CDR2 FQNEAQ (reference sequence). The CDR3 is CASSPTLAASSTDTQYF. Written as DNA, the CDR3 is TGTGCCAGCAGCCCGACTTTAGCGGCTTCTAGCACAGATACGCAGTATTTT.

DNA for the CDR3: TGCGCCAGCAGCTTCGGGACTAGCGGACTGGGGGAGACCCAGTACTTC. This gives the protein CASSFGTSGLGETQYF. V and J are TRBV5-1 and TRBJ2-5, with TRBD2 matching over 11 bases. CDR1 is SGHRS and CDR2 is YFSETQ in the germline V gene. V shed 2 bases and J 5 bases; nucleotides not matched to a gene: 8. This CDR3 region has 16 residues.

This clone was counted only a few times. V is TRBV7-3 and J is TRBJ2-2; D is undetermined. CDR1 and CDR2 from the germline V gene are SGHTA and FQGTGA. V was clipped by 6 bases and J by 1 base, with 9 bases between them. The CDR3 contains 14 residues. The CDR3 loop is CASSSLRNTGELFF. The DNA of the CDR3 is TGTGCCAGCAGTTCTCTAAGGAACACCGGGGAGCTGTTTTTT.

This rearrangement joins TRBV24-1 to TRBJ1-2, with TRBD1 matching 8 bases. The trim removed 4 bases at V and 8 bases at J, leaving 5 bases unmatched. This CDR3 has 13 amino acids. Germline V gives CDR1 KGHDR, CDR2 SFDVKD. The CDR3 DNA reads as TGTGCCACCAGTGAGCGGACAGGGATAGGCTACACCTTC. It codes for CATSERTGIGYTF.

The V and J genes are TRBV18 and TRBJ1-1, with TRBD1 matching 7 bases. Trimming at V came to 3 bases and at J to 10 bases, leaving 11 bases not matched to a gene. Looked up from germline, CDR1 is KGHSH and CDR2 is LQKENI. This CDR3 has 14 amino acids. CDR3: CASSPYTGESSAFF. Here the CDR3 DNA reads TGTGCCAGCTCACCCTATACAGGGGAATCGTCAGCTTTCTTT.

The chain joins TRBV10-2 to TRBJ1-2; TRBD1 matches 7 bases. J lost 4 bases, V lost 7 bases, and 6 bases had no gene match. Per germline, CDR1 WSHSY and CDR2 SAAADI. The CDR3 consists of 13 residues. CDR3 residues: CASMGDSVYGYTF. For the CDR3, the DNA is TGCGCCAGCATGGGGGACAGCGTCTATGGCTACACCTTC.

The chain combines TRBV24-1 with TRBJ2-1; the D is unclear. Germline-derived CDR1 and CDR2 are KGHDR and SFDVKD. V lost 3 bases to trimming and J lost 0 bases, with 8 bases between them. The CDR3 has 15 residues. CDR3 residues: CATSDGVSSYNEQFF. DNA of the CDR3: TGTGCCACCAGTGATGGAGTAAGCTCCTACAATGAGCAGTTCTTC.

The chain has TRBV6-4 and TRBJ2-1; 9 bases fit TRBD2. Germline loops: CDR1 MRHNA, CDR2 SNTAGT. J gave up 9 bases and V 2 bases, and 5 bases lay outside the gene matches. The CDR3 runs to 14 residues. CDR3 loop: CASSDRGLAGEQFF. Written as DNA, the CDR3 is TGTGCCAGCAGTGACAGGGGACTAGCCGGTGAGCAGTTCTTC.

The chain recombines TRBV10-3 with TRBJ1-2, with D tentatively TRBD1 (5 bases). CDR3 length equals 11 residues. V was trimmed by 3 bases and J by 8 bases, leaving 7 bases between them. Germline lookup yields CDR1 ENHRY and CDR2 SYGVKD. The CDR3 bases are TGTGCCATCAGTGAAGGGGAGGGCTACACCTTC. Protein product: CAISEGEGYTF.

The rearrangement uses TRBV2 and TRBJ2-2; D remains ambiguous. Between the trimmed V and J ends, which lost 8 bases and 1 base, there was a span of 11 bases. The CDR3 spans 14 residues. Germline assignment: CDR1 SNHLY and CDR2 FYNNEI. DNA for the CDR3: TGTGCCAGCGGTCGGGCAGAGAACACCGGGGAGCTGTTTTTT. It translates to CASGRAENTGELFF.

The gene calls are TRBV9 and TRBJ2-3; D assignment may be TRBD1 or TRBD2 (5 bases each). This CDR3 has 16 amino acids. Germline lookup yields CDR1 SGDLS and CDR2 YYNGEE. The germline V and J ends were trimmed by 6 bases and 2 bases, with 19 bases remaining between them. The CDR3 protein is CASNSRDPEATDTQYF. Written as DNA, the CDR3 is TGTGCCAGCAACTCTCGGGACCCGGAGGCCACAGATACGCAGTATTTT.

J is TRBJ2-7 and V is TRBV3-1 (or the pseudogene TRBV3-2); no firm D call. V was pared by 0 bases and J by 0 bases, with 12 bases between. The CDR3 contains 16 residues. CDR1 LGHDT and CDR2 YNNKEL come from the germline V gene (reference sequence). The CDR3 DNA follows: TGTGCCAGCAGCCAAGATTTTGGAGTTGGCTCCTACGAGCAGTACTTC. Amino acids: CASSQDFGVGSYEQYF.

The chain carries TRBV24-1 and TRBJ2-3; D tentatively reads TRBD1 or TRBD2 (5 bases each). Germline V CDR1 and CDR2: KGHDR, SFDVKD. The CDR3 length is 12 residues. V lost 9 bases, J lost 2 bases, and 8 bases lay in between. The CDR3 is CATEGNTDTQYF. For the CDR3, the DNA is TGTGCCACCGAGGGGAACACAGATACGCAGTATTTT.

This clone occurred once. The chain joins TRBV5-6 to TRBJ2-7, with D maybe TRBD1 (6 bases). V lost 3 bases to trimming and J lost 3 bases, with 13 bases between them. CDR1 is SGHDT and CDR2 is YYEEEE in the germline V gene. This CDR3 is 14 amino acids long. The CDR3 DNA follows: TGTGCCAGCAGCTCTAAGACAGGAGGCTACGAGCAGTACTTC. Translated, it gives CASSSKTGGYEQYF.

The chain links TRBV14 to TRBJ1-2; D not resolved. The germline V gene has CDR1 SGHDN and CDR2 FVKESK. The V gene lost 1 base and the J gene lost 4 bases, with 7 bases spanning the gap. CDR3 length: 13 amino acids. The CDR3 is CASSQGLGYGYTF. In DNA form, the CDR3 reads TGTGCCAGCAGCCAAGGACTGGGCTATGGCTACACCTTC.

V is TRBV6-5 and J is TRBJ1-2; 7 bases fit TRBD1. V dropped 6 bases and J dropped 5; count of bases not matched to a gene: 12. Germline V CDR1 and CDR2: MNHEY, SVGAGI. CDR3 size: 15 residues. The CDR3 nucleotides are TGTGCCAGCAGGGACAGGCCTCAGGGGATATATGGCTACACCTTC. Residues: CASRDRPQGIYGYTF.

The chain carries TRBV7-9 and TRBJ1-5; possibly TRBD1 for D (5 bases). The CDR3 is made up of 14 amino acids. Trimming stripped 2 bases from V and 7 bases from J, with 12 bases between. CDR1 and CDR2 (germline): SEHNR, FQNEAQ (reference sequence). Here the CDR3 DNA reads TGTGCCAGCAGCTTAATGGGGGAAGGACAGCCCCAGCATTTT. Amino acids: CASSLMGEGQPQHF.

The DNA for the CDR3 is TGTGCCAGCAGCTTGCCCCGTCGACAGAACTATGGCTACACCTTC. It translates to CASSLPRRQNYGYTF. The chain joins TRBV7-8 to TRBJ1-2, with D perhaps matching TRBD1 (5 bases). Trimming pared 3 bases from V and 2 bases from J, leaving 13 bases between. The CDR3 has 15 residues. Germline V lookup: CDR1 SGHVS, CDR2 FQNEAQ.

In its sample, this clone was seen a few times. The rearrangement uses TRBV10-3 and TRBJ1-5; D ambiguous. Germline CDR1 reads ENHRY; CDR2 reads SYGVKD. Trimming removed 8 bases from V and 5 bases from J, with 13 bases in between. The CDR3 loop spans 13 amino acids. The DNA of the CDR3 is TGTGCCATCTCGGGGTACGGGGATCAGCCCCAGCATTTT. Its protein product is CAISGYGDQPQHF.

The chain recombines TRBV6-6 with TRBJ1-5; weak D call: TRBD1 (5 bases). The germline V gene encodes CDR1 MNHNY and CDR2 SVGAGI (reference sequence). CDR3 length equals 13 residues. The V and J ends lost 5 bases and 7 bases respectively, with 12 bases between them. The DNA for the CDR3 is TGTGCCAGCAGTACAGGCCTCTGGCAGCCCCAGCATTTT. This gives the protein CASSTGLWQPQHF.

This chain links TRBV11-2 with TRBJ1-3; D gene unclear. Germline V CDR1 and CDR2: SGHAT, FQNNGV. The V and J ends lost 5 bases and 9 bases respectively, with 20 bases between them. The CDR3 length is 15 residues. This chain's CDR3 is CASSLLSGGQSTIYF. The CDR3 bases are TGTGCCAGCAGCCTGCTGAGTGGCGGCCAGAGCACCATATATTTT.

V is TRBV6-5 and J is TRBJ2-1; D gene uncertain. Germline V CDR1 and CDR2: MNHEY, SVGAGI. V was cut by 6 bases and J by 9 bases, with 15 bases left in between. This CDR3 has 13 residues. DNA for the CDR3: TGTGCCAGCAGGGAGCGCTTGGATGGTGAGCAGTTCTTC. Residues: CASRERLDGEQFF.

This clone turned up a few times. Other nucleotide sequences in the sample specify the same CDR3. CDR3 coding DNA: TGTGCCATCAGCGGTACCGGAGATAACTATGGCTACACCTTC. Translated: CAISGTGDNYGYTF. The V gene is TRBV10-3, the J gene TRBJ1-2; D is unresolved. The germline V gene encodes CDR1 ENHRY and CDR2 SYGVKD. CDR3 length equals 14 residues. V was trimmed by 6 bases and J by 1 base, leaving 12 bases between them.

The V call is TRBV19, the J call TRBJ2-3; 10 bases match TRBD1. Germline lookup yields CDR1 LNHDA and CDR2 SQIVND (reference sequence). The CDR3 covers 17 residues. J gave up 5 bases and V 6 bases, and 14 bases lay outside the gene matches. CDR3 loop: CASRPGQGMEPGDTQYF. The DNA of the CDR3 is TGTGCCAGTAGGCCGGGACAGGGGATGGAGCCCGGAGATACGCAGTATTTT.

The chain is built from TRBV7-8 and TRBJ1-5, with D maybe TRBD1 (5 bases). The CDR3 extends over 15 amino acids. Trimming stripped 1 base from V and 7 bases from J, with 14 bases between. Germline lookup yields CDR1 SGHVS and CDR2 FQNEAQ. The CDR3 loop is CASSLGMTAGQPQHF. The DNA of the CDR3 is TGTGCCAGCAGCTTAGGTATGACAGCCGGGCAGCCCCAGCATTTT.

The J gene is TRBJ2-7, the V gene TRBV15; 8 bases are a match to TRBD1. The germline V gene has CDR1 LNHNV and CDR2 YYDKDF (reference sequence). With 1 base clipped from V and 6 bases from J, the junction kept 8 bases outside the gene matches. The CDR3 runs to 15 residues. CDR3 DNA sequence: TGTGCCACCAGCAGAGTGGCAGGGGGCCCCGGCGAGCAGTACTTC. Its protein is CATSRVAGGPGEQYF.

This chain joins TRBV6-6 and TRBJ2-3, with 10 bases lining up with TRBD2. The V gene's germline CDR1 is MNHNY and CDR2 SVGAGI (reference sequence). V was pared by 6 bases and J by 5 bases, with 5 bases of the junction left unmatched. The CDR3 is 14 residues long. The CDR3 loop is CASSRLAGLDTQYF. For the CDR3, the DNA is TGTGCCAGCAGCCGACTAGCGGGTTTAGATACGCAGTATTTT.

The chain combines TRBV18 with TRBJ1-1; 7 nucleotides line up with TRBD1. CDR3 length equals 13 residues. J gave up 4 bases and V 6 bases, and 5 bases lay outside the gene matches. Germline CDR1 KGHSH, CDR2 LQKENI. Here the CDR3 reads CASSPTGFTEAFF. Written as DNA, the CDR3 is TGTGCCAGCTCGCCGACAGGGTTCACTGAAGCTTTCTTT.

This chain connects TRBV27 to TRBJ1-1; 8 nucleotides agree with TRBD1. This CDR3 comprises 13 residues. Germline V gives CDR1 MNHEY, CDR2 SMNVEV (reference sequence). The ends lost 5 bases at V and 5 bases at J; junction bases unmatched: 4. DNA for the CDR3: TGTGCCAGCAGTGGACAGGGCCAAACTGAAGCTTTCTTT. This sequence encodes CASSGQGQTEAFF.